Following are 2 T cell receptor beta chains from one sample sequenced in a study of spatial heterogeneity in lung cancer. TCRdb reprocessed the 5' RACE reads via MiXCR and lists one record per CDR3 protein. This table holds tens of thousands of distinct CDR3 sequences, about an eighth found once. Time point in this sample: sample taken at primary tumor resection. TCRs were sequenced from unsorted whole RNA of tumor, nontumor lung or PBMC. The sample was PBMCs, taken at surgery. The receptors shown here come from a male donor with early-stage non-small cell lung cancer.

This clonotype was recorded many times. V gene TRBV10-2 combines with J gene TRBJ2-5; 7 bases are a match to TRBD1. Germline CDR1 is WSHSY and CDR2 is SAAADI. The CDR3 totals 14 residues. The V gene end was trimmed by 6 bases and the J gene end by 0 bases; junction bases not matched to a gene: 4. CDR3 sequence reads: CASSGTANQETQYF. The CDR3 nucleotides read TGCGCCAGCAGCGGGACAGCGAACCAAGAGACCCAGTACTTC.

This chain links TRBV7-4 with TRBJ1-4, with 7 nucleotides matching TRBD1. Germline CDR1 reads SGHVT; CDR2 reads SQSDAQ. The CDR3 loop spans 16 amino acids. V lost 7 bases to trimming and J lost 4 bases; unmatched junction nucleotides: 12. This chain's CDR3 is CASKSTGNKNNEKLFF. DNA for the CDR3: TGTGCCAGCAAATCGACAGGGAACAAGAATAATGAAAAACTGTTTTTT.